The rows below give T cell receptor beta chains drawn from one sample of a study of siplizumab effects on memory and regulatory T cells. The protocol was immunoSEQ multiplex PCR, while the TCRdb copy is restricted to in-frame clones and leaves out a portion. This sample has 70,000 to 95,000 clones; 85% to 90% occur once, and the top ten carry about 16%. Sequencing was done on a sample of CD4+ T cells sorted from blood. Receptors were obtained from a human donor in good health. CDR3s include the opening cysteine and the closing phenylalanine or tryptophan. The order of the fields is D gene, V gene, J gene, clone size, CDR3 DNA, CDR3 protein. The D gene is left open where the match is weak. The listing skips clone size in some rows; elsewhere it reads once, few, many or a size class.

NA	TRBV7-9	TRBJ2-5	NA	TGTGCCAGCAGCTCGCCAAGGGCCAGCCAAGAGACCCAGTACTTC	CASSSPRASQETQYF
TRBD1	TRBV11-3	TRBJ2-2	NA	TGTGCCAGCAGTTTTGGGACAGGGAGCACCGGGGAGCTGTTTTTT	CASSFGTGSTGELFF
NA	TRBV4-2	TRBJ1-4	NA	TGTGCCAGCAGCGACAGGACCTCAGAAAAACTGTTTTTT	CASSDRTSEKLFF
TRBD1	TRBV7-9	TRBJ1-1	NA	TGTGCCAGCAGCTTATCCCAGGGGGTTACTGAAGCTTTCTTT	CASSLSQGVTEAFF
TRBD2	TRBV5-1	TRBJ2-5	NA	TGCGCCAGCAGCTTGGGGACTAGTTTTACGGAGACCCAGTACTTC	CASSLGTSFTETQYF
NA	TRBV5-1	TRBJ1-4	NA	TGCGCCAGCAGCTTGAGTACAACAACTAATGAAAAACTGTTTTTT	CASSLSTTTNEKLFF
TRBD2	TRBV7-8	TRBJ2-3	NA	TGTGCCAGCAGCTTAGCGACTAGCGGAACGCAGTATTTT	CASSLATSGTQYF
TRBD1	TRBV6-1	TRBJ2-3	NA	TGTGCCAGCAGACCCAGACAGGGGGGGACAGATACGCAGTATTTT	CASRPRQGGTDTQYF
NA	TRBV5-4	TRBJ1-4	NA	TGTGCCAGCAGCGTGGACATACAAAGTGAAGAACTGTTTTTT	CASSVDIQSEELFF
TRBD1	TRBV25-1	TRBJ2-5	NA	TGTGCCAGCCGTTTGACAGGGCGGGAGACCCAGTACTTC	CASRLTGRETQYF
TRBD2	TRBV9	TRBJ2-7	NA	TGTGCCAGCAGCGTAGACGGGAGGTCCCACGAGCAGTACTTC	CASSVDGRSHEQYF
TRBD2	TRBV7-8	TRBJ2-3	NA	TGTGCCAGCAGCAAAACAGGCGGGAGGGGCACAGATACGCAGTATTTT	CASSKTGGRGTDTQYF
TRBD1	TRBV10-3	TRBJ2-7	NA	TGTGCCATCAGCCCGGGACAGGGGGCCTACGAGCAGTACTTC	CAISPGQGAYEQYF
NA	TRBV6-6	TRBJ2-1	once	TGTGCCAGCACTCTGGTTAGAGACTACAATGAGCAGTTCTTC	CASTLVRDYNEQFF
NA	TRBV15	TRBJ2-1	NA	TGTGCCACCAGCAGAGATCTACGCCCAGGGCAGTTCTTC	CATSRDLRPGQFF
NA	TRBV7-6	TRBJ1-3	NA	TGTGCCAGCAGCTTATATATCTCTGGAAACACCATATATTTT	CASSLYISGNTIYF
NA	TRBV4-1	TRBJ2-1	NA	TGCGCCAGCAGCCAGTGGATGGAGGGCGGAGGCTATCGGTTCTTC	CASSQWMEGGGYRFF
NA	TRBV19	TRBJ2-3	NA	TGTGCCAGTAGTACCATGCGAACAGATACGCAGTATTTT	CASSTMRTDTQYF
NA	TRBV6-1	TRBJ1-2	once	TGTGCCAGCAGTGAAGAGGGGGAAACCTTC	CASSEEGETF
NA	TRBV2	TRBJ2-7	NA	TGTGCCAGCAGTGAAGAAACCGAGCAGTACTTC	CASSEETEQYF
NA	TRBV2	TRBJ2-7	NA	TGTGCCAGCAGCGACGATGGATACGAGCAGTACTTC	CASSDDGYEQYF
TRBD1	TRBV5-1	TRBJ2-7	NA	TGCGCCAGCAGCTTGCACCACAGGGGGCAAGGTCACGAGCAGTACTTC	CASSLHHRGQGHEQYF
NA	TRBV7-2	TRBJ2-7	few	TGTGCCAGCAGCTCTAGATTCGTGTCAGACGAGCAGTACTTC	CASSSRFVSDEQYF
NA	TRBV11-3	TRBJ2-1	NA	TGTGCCAGCAGCTTGTTTTGGGCCCGCGGCTCATACAATGAGCAGTTCTTC	CASSLFWARGSYNEQFF
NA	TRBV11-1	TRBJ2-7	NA	TGTGCCAGCAGCTTAGAGGACCTACTGGGCGAGCAGTACTTC	CASSLEDLLGEQYF
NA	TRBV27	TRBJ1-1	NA	TGTGCCAGCAGTAGGGTAACAGGGCCGAACACTGAAGCTTTCTTT	CASSRVTGPNTEAFF
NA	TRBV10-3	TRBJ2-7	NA	TGTGCCAGCACAGCAGGGGTTAACTACGAGCAGTACTTC	CASTAGVNYEQYF
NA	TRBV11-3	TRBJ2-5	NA	TGTGCCAGCAGCAAGGACCAGACGTCCGAGACCCAGTACTTC	CASSKDQTSETQYF
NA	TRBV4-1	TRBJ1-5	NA	TGCGCCAGCAGCCAAGACGGGAGAGGCAATCAGCCCCAGCATTTT	CASSQDGRGNQPQHF
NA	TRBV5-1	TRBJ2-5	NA	TGCGCCAGCAGCTTGGCAGGGAACCAAGAGACCCAGTACTTC	CASSLAGNQETQYF